The 24 T cell receptor beta chains presented below share a single source sample, sequenced in a study of PD-1 blockade in mismatch repair-deficient tumors. Generated by immunoSEQ multiplex PCR, the TCRdb table keeps only in-frame clones and is missing some. The sample has approximately 130,000 clones, 70% to 90% seen once. The sequencing used peripheral blood, collected 44 weeks after starting pembrolizumab. The receptors derive from an adult with mismatch repair-deficient cancer.

The rearrangement links TRBV6-1 to TRBJ2-3, with D possibly matching TRBD2 (5 bases). Between the trimmed V and J ends, which lost 5 bases and 0 bases, there was a span of 6 bases. The CDR3 extends over 13 amino acids. Germline V gene lookup returns CDR1 MNHNS and CDR2 SASEGT. CDR3 sequence reads: CASSWTSTDTQYF. CDR3 DNA sequence: TGTGCCAGCAGTTGGACTAGCACAGATACGCAGTATTTT.

This chain connects TRBV20-1 to TRBJ2-1; D is undetermined. CDR3 size: 10 residues. The V gene's germline CDR1 is DFQATT and CDR2 SNEGSKA (reference sequence). With 3 bases removed from V and 14 bases from J, the gap between germline ends came to 11 bases. The CDR3 DNA reads TGCAGTGCTAGCCTAGAAATGGAGTTCTTC. Residues: CSASLEMEFF.

The chain employs TRBV28 and TRBJ1-5; D possibly corresponds to TRBD1 (5 bases). This CDR3 has 15 residues. Trimming removed 4 bases from V and 14 bases from J, with 24 bases in between. The germline gives CDR1 MDHEN, CDR2 SYDVKM. The CDR3 bases are TGTGCCAGCAGTTCCCGCGGGGTTGTGGAACAGGAGGAGCATTTT. This translates into CASSSRGVVEQEEHF.

This clone was recorded only once. The gene calls are TRBV9 and TRBJ1-1; TRBD1 matches at 7 bases. J lost 0 bases, V lost 4 bases, and 3 bases had no gene match. Germline CDR1 is SGDLS and CDR2 is YYNGEE. CDR3 length: 14 amino acids. This chain's CDR3 is CASSSGQLNTEAFF. In nucleotides, the CDR3 is TGTGCCAGCAGCTCGGGACAGCTGAACACTGAAGCTTTCTTT. Drawing the rest from reference TRBV9 and TRBJ1-1, the complete variable domain is DSGVTQTPKHLITATGQRVTLRCSPRSGDLSVYWYQQSLDQGLQFLIQYYNGEERAKGNILERFSAQQFPDLHSELNLSSLELGDSALYFCASSSGQLNTEAFFGQGTRLTVV.

The J gene is TRBJ2-1, the V gene TRBV5-4, with D perhaps matching TRBD2 (5 bases). The germline CDR1 and CDR2 sequences are SGHNT and YYREEE (reference sequence). This CDR3 has 15 residues. Trimming stripped 0 bases from V and 2 bases from J, with 9 bases between. This CDR3 reads CASSLGPGTYNEQFF. CDR3 sequence (DNA): TGTGCCAGCAGCTTGGGACCGGGGACCTACAATGAGCAGTTCTTC.

The J gene is TRBJ1-5, the V gene TRBV10-3; no firm D call. The CDR3 contains 14 residues. The germline gives CDR1 ENHRY, CDR2 SYGVKD. Deletions cut 4 bases from V and 1 base from J, with 8 bases between. The CDR3 sequence: CAISGLLSNQPQHF. The CDR3 nucleotides are TGTGCCATCAGTGGGTTACTGAGCAATCAGCCCCAGCATTTT.

The J gene is TRBJ2-1, the V gene TRBV28; a weak D match, TRBD2 (6 bases). CDR1 is MDHEN, CDR2 SYDVKM, per germline. The length of the CDR3 is 14 residues. The V end lost 6 bases, the J end lost 9 bases, and 18 bases lay between the germline ends. The CDR3 region has the DNA TGTGCCAGCAGACCTCCGCCCTCCGGGAGTGAGCAGTTCTTC. Residues: CASRPPPSGSEQFF.

CDR3 coding DNA: TGTGCCAGTAGTATAGGTAGCGGGTATACAGATACGCAGTATTTT. Protein: CASSIGSGYTDTQYF. This rearrangement joins TRBV19 to TRBJ2-3; 7 bases match TRBD2. V gave up 1 base and J gave up 3 bases; unmatched junction bases: 4. The CDR3 length is 15 residues. The germline CDR1 and CDR2 sequences are LNHDA and SQIVND (reference sequence).

This clone was found once. The rearrangement links TRBV11-1 to TRBJ2-7, with TRBD2 matching 9 bases. Germline CDR1 SGHAT, CDR2 FQDESV (reference sequence). The CDR3 runs to 13 residues. The ends lost 4 bases at V and 5 bases at J; junction bases unmatched: 3. The CDR3 nucleotides are TGTGCCAGCAGCTCCGGACTAGCGAACGAGCAGTACTTC. Its protein product is CASSSGLANEQYF.

The chain combines TRBV7-9 with TRBJ2-3; 9 bases align to TRBD2. The CDR3 totals 17 residues. The germline V gene encodes CDR1 SEHNR and CDR2 FQNEAQ (reference sequence). The junction had 11 bases not matched to a gene; V was cut back by 5 bases and J by 2 bases. CDR3 DNA: TGTGCCAGCAGCACTAATCCGGGACTAGCCTACACAGATACGCAGTATTTT. This sequence encodes CASSTNPGLAYTDTQYF.

The gene calls are TRBV5-4 and TRBJ2-1, with a tentative D call TRBD2 (7 bases). Trimming cost V 0 bases and J 4 bases, with 26 bases left between them. The CDR3 has 20 residues. In germline, CDR1 is SGHNT, CDR2 YYREEE (reference sequence). This CDR3 reads CASSLADHARGRKRYNEQFF. Written as DNA, the CDR3 is TGTGCCAGCAGCTTGGCCGATCATGCGCGGGGGCGAAAAAGATACAATGAGCAGTTCTTC.

This chain joins TRBV7-8 and TRBJ2-1; 7 bases map to TRBD2. CDR3 length: 18 amino acids. V shed 2 bases and J 2 bases; nucleotides not matched to a gene: 12. Germline V gives CDR1 SGHVS, CDR2 FQNEAQ. The CDR3 nucleotides are TGTGCCAGCAGCTTAAACGAGTTGCGCGGGAGAACCTACAATGAGCAGTTCTTC. Its protein product is CASSLNELRGRTYNEQFF.

The chain links TRBV11-3 to TRBJ1-4, with 7 nucleotides matching TRBD1. V lost 5 bases and J lost 5; bases outside the gene matches: 5. This CDR3 contains 14 residues. Germline V gene data show CDR1 as SGHNT and CDR2 as YENEEA. The CDR3 protein is CASSPGQLNEKLFF. The CDR3 DNA sequence: TGTGCCAGCAGCCCGGGACAGCTAAATGAAAAACTGTTTTTT.

The chain is built from TRBV4-1 and TRBJ2-2; tentative D call: TRBD2 (7 bases). V lost 11 bases to trimming and J lost 3 bases, with 16 bases between them. The CDR3 sequence is 14 residues long. Germline-derived CDR1 and CDR2 are MGHRA and YSYEKL. CDR3 in amino acids: CAGRGQLDTGELFF. DNA of the CDR3: TGCGCCGGGCGGGGGCAGCTGGACACCGGGGAGCTGTTTTTT.

V is TRBV5-1 and J is TRBJ2-4; D ambiguous. Germline CDR1 reads SGHRS; CDR2 reads YFSETQ. The CDR3 is 16 residues long. V lost 4 bases to trimming and J lost 0 bases, with 14 bases between them. The DNA of the CDR3 is TGCGCCAGCAGCCCCGGTTTACTCCTAGCCAAAAACATTCAGTACTTC. It is translated as CASSPGLLLAKNIQYF.

The chain uses TRBV19 and TRBJ2-1; 13 nucleotides match TRBD2. The CDR3 loop spans 14 amino acids. The trim removed 6 bases at V and 8 bases at J, leaving 4 bases unmatched. Germline-derived CDR1 and CDR2 are LNHDA and SQIVND (reference sequence). The CDR3 DNA follows: TGTGCCAGTAGCCGACTAGCGGGAGGCTATGAGCAGTTCTTC. Encoded protein: CASSRLAGGYEQFF.

The J gene is TRBJ2-7, the V gene TRBV11-2; unclear D gene. Looked up from germline, CDR1 is SGHAT and CDR2 is FQNNGV. This CDR3 has 15 amino acids. Trimming took off 0 bases at V and 3 bases at J, with 12 bases between the two ends. The CDR3 DNA reads as TGTGCCAGCAGCTTAGATGTGGGAAACTTCTACGAGCAGTACTTC. This sequence encodes CASSLDVGNFYEQYF. The full variable domain, with the rest looked up from reference TRBV11-2 and TRBJ2-7, is EAGVAQSPRYKIIEKRQSVAFWCNPISGHATLYWYQQILGQGPKLLIQFQNNGVVDDSQLPKDRFSAERLKGVDSTLKIQPAKLEDSAVYLCASSLDVGNFYEQYFGPGTRLTVT.

This clone was detected only a few times. The V and J genes are TRBV7-2 and TRBJ2-2, with 8 positions matching TRBD2. The ends lost 2 bases at V and 1 base at J; junction bases unmatched: 3. This CDR3 spans 16 amino acids. Germline V CDR1 and CDR2: SGHTA, FQGNSA. The CDR3 spells CASSLSGTRNTGELFF. The CDR3 region has the DNA TGTGCCAGCAGCTTATCCGGGACTAGGAACACCGGGGAGCTGTTTTTT.

The gene calls are TRBV10-3 and TRBJ2-7; 7 nucleotides align to TRBD1. Unmatched junction bases numbered 7, after V lost 0 bases and J lost 5 bases. There are 15 residues in the CDR3. CDR1 and CDR2 (germline): ENHRY, SYGVKD. DNA for the CDR3: TGTGCCATCAGTGAGTCGAACAGGGGTCGACACGAGCAGTACTTC. Translation: CAISESNRGRHEQYF.

The chain combines TRBV7-3 with TRBJ2-3; D is undetermined. Germline-derived CDR1 and CDR2 are SGHTA and FQGTGA. The CDR3 is made up of 15 amino acids. V was shortened by 1 base and J by 1 base, with 9 bases between the two germline ends. The CDR3 coding sequence is TGTGCCAGCAGCTTAAAGGCCTCCGGCACAGATACGCAGTATTTT. Its translation: CASSLKASGTDTQYF. Based on the CDR3 plus reference TRBV7-3 and TRBJ2-3, the full variable domain is GAGVSQTPSNKVTEKGKYVELRCDPISGHTALYWYRQSLGQGPEFLIYFQGTGAADDSGLPNDRFFAVRPEGSVSTLKIQRTERGDSAVYLCASSLKASGTDTQYFGPGTRLTVL.

This clone was observed once. The genes are TRBV19 and TRBJ2-5; D gene uncertain. CDR3 size: 12 residues. Germline V gene lookup returns CDR1 LNHDA and CDR2 SQIVND (reference sequence). With 6 bases removed from V and 4 bases from J, the gap between germline ends came to 9 bases. The CDR3 is CASSPPGETQYF. CDR3 nucleotides: TGTGCCAGTAGCCCTCCAGGAGAGACCCAGTACTTC. The entire variable domain, with the rest obtained from reference TRBV19 and TRBJ2-5, is as follows: DGGITQSPKYLFRKEGQNVTLSCEQNLNHDAMYWYRQDPGQGLRLIYYSQIVNDFQKGDIAEGYSVSREKKESFPLTVTSAQKNPTAFYLCASSPPGETQYFGPGTRLLVL.

J is TRBJ2-3 and V is TRBV5-4; D not resolved. Germline V CDR1 and CDR2: SGHNT, YYREEE (reference sequence). V dropped 4 bases and J dropped 0 bases, with 15 bases sitting between them. The CDR3 loop spans 16 amino acids. Written as DNA, the CDR3 is TGTGCCAGCAGCCCTGACCCCCTCGAGAGCACAGATACGCAGTATTTT. The encoded protein is CASSPDPLESTDTQYF.

The chain recombines TRBV28 with TRBJ2-1; 9 bases are a match to TRBD1. Germline CDR1 MDHEN, CDR2 SYDVKM. This CDR3 has 17 residues. J was trimmed by 4 bases and V by 7 bases; bases with no gene match: 14. CDR3 nucleotide sequence: TGTGCCAGCAAGGTCCCCCCGAACAGGGGGCTTTACAATGAGCAGTTCTTC. It translates to CASKVPPNRGLYNEQFF.

The genes are TRBV7-9 and TRBJ1-1; no clear D gene. V shed 3 bases and J shed 5 bases, with 7 bases lying between them. The CDR3 totals 12 residues. Germline CDR1 is SEHNR and CDR2 is FQNEAQ (reference sequence). CDR3: CASSFMVTEAFF. CDR3 in DNA: TGTGCCAGCAGCTTCATGGTTACTGAAGCTTTCTTT. Using reference TRBV7-9 and TRBJ1-1 for the parts outside the CDR3, the full variable domain is DTGVSQNPRHKITKRGQNVTFRCDPISEHNRLYWYRQTLGQGPEFLTYFQNEAQLEKSRLLSDRFSAERPKGSFSTLEIQRTEQGDSAMYLCASSFMVTEAFFGQGTRLTVV.